These 9 T cell receptor beta chains were all obtained from the same sample, sequenced in a study of T-cell reconstitution after alpha-beta-depleted transplantation in children. A TCRbeta library incorporating unique molecular identifiers was prepared. A single record per CDR3 protein comes from TCRdb applying MiXCR to the PCR reads. The repertoire holds nearly 400,000 distinct CDR3 sequences, with around 21% as singletons. The source material was PBMCs from the stem cell graft donor, sampled from the stem cell graft. These receptors came from a human donor who donated a stem cell graft to a child with acute myeloid leukemia.

The chain employs TRBV27 and TRBJ2-5, with 8 bases aligning to TRBD1. Germline V CDR1 and CDR2: MNHEY, SMNVEV (reference sequence). This CDR3 has 16 residues. The V and J ends lost 4 bases and 7 bases, in that order; junction bases with no gene match: 14. This CDR3 is CASSSLDRVTSGTQYF. CDR3 nucleotides: TGTGCCAGCAGTTCCCTGGACAGGGTAACGTCTGGGACCCAGTACTTC.

The J gene is TRBJ1-5, the V gene TRBV5-1; D remains unclear. The germline V gene encodes CDR1 SGHRS and CDR2 YFSETQ. This CDR3 comprises 15 residues. The germline V and J ends were trimmed by 0 bases and 0 bases, with 7 bases remaining between them. This CDR3 is CASSLGTNSNQPQHF. The CDR3 DNA reads TGCGCCAGCAGCTTGGGGACTAATAGCAATCAGCCCCAGCATTTT.

This clonotype was seen a few times. The gene calls are TRBV5-5 and TRBJ1-1; the D is unclear. Germline values: CDR1 SGHKS, CDR2 YYEKEE (reference sequence). This CDR3 is 13 amino acids long. V lost 7 bases and J 1 base, leaving 11 bases between the germline ends. The CDR3 loop is CASELSSNTEAFF. The CDR3 DNA follows: TGTGCCAGCGAACTCAGTTCGAACACTGAAGCTTTCTTT.

The chain couples TRBV15 to TRBJ1-1; D unresolved. V was shortened by 1 base and J by 11 bases, with 14 bases between the two germline ends. Per germline, CDR1 LNHNV and CDR2 YYDKDF (reference sequence). The CDR3 covers 13 residues. The CDR3 DNA reads as TGTGCCACCAGCAGAGGGCAACCTGGTAAGGCTTTCTTT. Its translation: CATSRGQPGKAFF.

In this sample, this clonotype turned up a few times. The CDR3 DNA is TGTGCCAGCAGTTTAGGAGCAGGGTTCAATGAGCAGTTCTTC. Residues: CASSLGAGFNEQFF. The V call is TRBV12-3 or TRBV12-4, the J call TRBJ2-1, with a weak D call TRBD1 (5 bases). The CDR3 has 14 residues. V was trimmed by 1 base and J by 6 bases, leaving 10 bases between them.

The sample holds many counts of this clonotype. The chain carries TRBV29-1 and TRBJ2-1, with D perhaps TRBD1 (6 bases). V lost 4 bases to trimming and J lost 5 bases, with 9 bases between them. CDR3 size: 12 residues. CDR1 SQVTM and CDR2 ANQGSEA come from the germline V gene. In DNA form, the CDR3 reads TGCAGCGTTGCCAGGGGCCACAATGAGCAGTTCTTC. Translation gives CSVARGHNEQFF.

The rearrangement joins TRBV20-1 to TRBJ2-1; TRBD2 might be the D (5 bases). CDR3 length: 16 amino acids. In germline, CDR1 is DFQATT, CDR2 SNEGSKA (reference sequence). Trimming stripped 0 bases from V and 5 bases from J, with 17 bases between. CDR3 sequence: CSARDASGPINNEQFF. The DNA for the CDR3 is TGCAGTGCTAGAGACGCCAGCGGACCCATTAACAATGAGCAGTTCTTC.

The chain employs TRBV29-1 and TRBJ2-6, with 7 bases aligning to TRBD2. The CDR3 totals 17 residues. Looked up from germline, CDR1 is SQVTM and CDR2 is ANQGSEA. With 4 bases clipped from V and 0 bases from J, the junction kept 9 bases outside the gene matches. As DNA, the CDR3 is TGCAGCGTTGTCATCGGCAGGGACTACTCTGGGGCCAACGTCCTGACTTTC. Amino acids: CSVVIGRDYSGANVLTF. Filled out from reference TRBV29-1 and TRBJ2-6, the complete variable domain reads SAVISQKPSRDICQRGTSLTIQCQVDSQVTMMFWYRQQPGQSLTLIATANQGSEATYESGFVIDKFPISRPNLTFSTLTVSNMSPEDSSIYLCSVVIGRDYSGANVLTFGAGSRLTVL.

V usage is TRBV12-3 or TRBV12-4 and J usage is TRBJ1-3; D not certain. The CDR3 runs 16 residues. The ends were cut back, 5 bases at V and 0 bases at J, with 14 bases in the middle. CDR3 protein: CASSLPGVRSGNTIYF. The CDR3 nucleotides are TGTGCCAGCAGTCTCCCCGGCGTACGCTCTGGAAACACCATATATTTT.